The entry that follows covers one TCR beta chain sequence. Its antigen is still unknown. No base quality information exists; no much larger clone differs at one position. TCRbeta CDR3 regions were amplified from genomic DNA using the immunoSEQ Assay, a bias-controlled multiplex PCR. Per the original workflow: Within the assay, amplification of reference gene primers was used to estimate how many nucleated cells each sample contained. To quantify the absolute abundance of each unique TCRbeta CDR3 rearrangement, sequence reads were collapsed and filtered. For each sample, productive Simpson clonality was calculated by taking the square root of Simpson's diversity index across productive rearrangements. Drawn from immuneACCESS, this table holds only the in-frame rearrangements with V and J called that TCRdb kept. Clones are partly lost; checked studies trace under half to an unresolved V gene and leave the rest unexplained. That table supplies the V and J calls and clone size; D and trimming were determined from the DNA. For this sample the table gives approximately 90,000 clones, of which approximately 80% were detected only once. In total, the top ten clones hold more than 25% of the sample.

This entry is derived from a study of blood T cell repertoires in COVID-19 (TCRdb year 2020). Context from the whole study: Samples covering the acute and convalescent phases of COVID-19 were provided by collaborators in the United States, Italy and Spain. The prospective study material was composed of cDNA or gDNA derived from T cells, B-cell-depleted T cells, or PBMCs. Subjects who had been exposed to COVID-19, were actively infected with it, or had recovered from it provided the deeply sampled blood TCRbeta repertoires that made up the dataset. The repertoires were made available in a free public database intended to serve as a resource for research on the immune response to SARS-CoV-2. The samples were drawn from the first 160 participants of the ongoing ImmuneRACE study and from 1,254 subjects provided by 6 global collaborators. The sample metadata nearly always contained a de-identified subject ID, COVID-19 status, age in years and sex. Where HLA class I and class II types were available, the types were taken from metadata supplied by the sample provider, not from assay-based typing. The paper's findings and limits, for the study overall: The amount of clinical and demographic metadata varied by source and participant and was provided uncurated.

Reading the germline V gene gives CDR1 SQVTM and CDR2 ANQGSEA. At the junction V is shortened by 7 bases and J by 8 bases, with 20 bases in between. From the cysteine through the phenylalanine, the CDR3 covers 13 amino acids. Only the CDR3 portion is preserved as DNA: 39 bases, with reading frame beginning at the first base. The collaborating institutions used their own protocols to collect whole blood in K2EDTA tubes. For TCRbeta analysis, collaborator samples were shipped as frozen whole blood, as isolated PBMCs, or as DNA extracted from either sample type. Sequencing was carried out using peripheral blood. This chain joins TRBV29-1 to TRBJ1-2; D gene: possibly TRBD1, on 5 matching bases. The clonotype originates from a woman older than 75 with active or convalescent COVID-19. The nucleotide sequence is given as TGCAGCGCTCTCAGGGAGGGCCTTCAAGGCTACACCTTC. Its coded protein is CSALREGLQGYTF.